The 3 T cell receptor beta chains below were found in one sample sequenced in a study of neurological immune-mediated disorders. Time point noted: longitudinal time-point 2. A single record per CDR3 protein comes from TCRdb applying MiXCR to the 5' RACE reads. The data contain tens of thousands of distinct CDR3 sequences, 5% to 6% of them singletons. Sequencing was performed on PBMCs. The receptors derive from a woman between 55 and 75 years old with multiple sclerosis.

This clonotype was seen at least ten times. The rearrangement uses TRBV20-1 and TRBJ1-6; weak D call: TRBD1 (5 bases). Germline CDR1 reads DFQATT; CDR2 reads SNEGSKA (reference sequence). V shed 0 bases and J shed 6 bases, with 12 bases lying between them. There are 15 residues in the CDR3. CDR3 DNA: TGCAGTGCTAGAGATCCTGGGACGGGTAATTCACCCCTCCACTTT. This translates into CSARDPGTGNSPLHF.

This clonotype was observed many times. The rearrangement links TRBV28 to TRBJ1-2; no reliable D call. The V gene's germline CDR1 is MDHEN and CDR2 SYDVKM. The V gene lost 3 bases and the J gene lost 4 bases, with 21 bases spanning the gap. This CDR3 is 17 amino acids long. The CDR3 protein is CASSFSSSTNPPYGYTF. The CDR3 DNA reads as TGTGCCAGCAGTTTTAGTTCATCCACAAATCCCCCCTATGGCTACACCTTC.

This sequence joins TRBV6-5 and TRBJ1-2; TRBD1 is a possible D gene (5 bases). This CDR3 is 12 amino acids long. Germline V gene lookup returns CDR1 MNHEY and CDR2 SVGAGI. Between the trimmed V and J ends, which lost 11 bases and 4 bases, there was a span of 14 bases. The chain's CDR3 is CAGNPDSYGYTF. The CDR3 nucleotides are TGTGCCGGCAATCCTGACAGCTATGGCTACACCTTC.